The clone carrying this T cell receptor beta chain was detected ten times or more. Its target is not known. The data were taken from a study of T cells in Graves' hyperthyroidism and ophthalmopathy. The investigators amplified TCR beta CDR3 regions from RNA transcripts. The HTBI set primed first-round TCR CDR3 RT-PCR. TCRdb analysed the multiplex PCR reads with MiXCR anew, one entry per CDR3 protein. This table holds fewer than 300,000 distinct CDR3 sequences, roughly 15% found once. General study results and limits: Appearing also in blood were most of the thyroid clonotypes expanded above 0.001. The model's output predicted ophthalmopathy at a median of roughly seven months prior to onset.

These patients, aged 18 to 65, had recently diagnosed hyperthyroidism lasting under 2 months. Diagnoses used clinical symptoms, serum thyroxine and TRAb, thyroid ultrasound and orbital computed tomography. Sequences were obtained from blood. The source of this sequence is a woman in her 50s with Graves' hyperthyroidism that later progressed to Graves' ophthalmopathy.

The CDR3: CASSEGQSVDTQYF. The CDR3 DNA sequence: TGTGCCAGCAGTGAGGGACAGTCAGTTGATACGCAGTATTTT. The V call is TRBV6-1, the J call TRBJ2-3; 7 nucleotides line up with TRBD1. The J segment lost 6 bases and the V segment lost 3 bases, leaving 6 bases of the junction unmatched. CDR1 and CDR2 (germline): MNHNS, SASEGT. The CDR3 covers 14 residues.